The next 30 T cell receptor beta chains were all read from a single sample in a study of T cells after yellow fever vaccination. TCRdb re-called the 5' RACE reads with MiXCR, one entry per CDR3 protein. The data show over 250,000 distinct CDR3 sequences, 5.2% seen once. The starting material was CD4+ T cells sorted from PBMCs, obtained on the day of the yellow fever booster vaccination. The origin of the receptors is a man between 18 and 35 years old who received the YFV17D yellow fever vaccine.

This clonotype has more than one count but fewer than ten. The chain carries TRBV6-2 or TRBV6-3 and TRBJ1-1, with D unresolved. The V and J ends lost 7 bases and 11 bases respectively, with 17 bases between them. Germline V lookup: CDR1 MNHEY, CDR2 SVGEGT. The CDR3 spans 12 residues. The CDR3 region has the DNA TGTGCCAGCAATACCGAGGGTGGAAAGGCTTTCTTT. It is translated as CASNTEGGKAFF.

This clonotype was counted a few times. The J gene is TRBJ1-2, the V gene TRBV6-1; D might be TRBD1 (6 bases). Germline V gene lookup returns CDR1 MNHNS and CDR2 SASEGT. The CDR3 has 15 residues. Trimming cost V 5 bases and J 5 bases, with 18 bases left between them. In DNA form, the CDR3 reads TGTGCCAGCAGTCCCGGGGGGCGGGGAAGGTATGGCTACACCTTC. This codes for CASSPGGRGRYGYTF.

This rearrangement joins TRBV20-1 to TRBJ2-3; D is unresolved. Per germline, CDR1 DFQATT and CDR2 SNEGSKA (reference sequence). V lost 6 bases and J 2 bases, leaving 6 bases between the germline ends. This CDR3 contains 11 residues. CDR3 nucleotide sequence: TGCAGTGCGACCGACACAGATACGCAGTATTTT. This sequence encodes CSATDTDTQYF.

The sample holds many counts of this clonotype. The chain is built from TRBV7-3 and TRBJ1-2; 8 bases align to TRBD1. The CDR3 is made up of 13 amino acids. With V trimmed by 4 bases and J by 4 bases, 2 bases remained unmatched. Germline V gives CDR1 SGHTA, CDR2 FQGTGA. CDR3 nucleotides: TGTGCCAGCAGCTCAGGACAGGGCTATGGCTACACCTTC. Its translation: CASSSGQGYGYTF.

This clonotype was picked up a small number of times. The gene calls are TRBV7-9 and TRBJ2-3; 7 positions match TRBD1. This CDR3 has 16 amino acids. CDR1 and CDR2 from the germline V gene are SEHNR and FQNEAQ (reference sequence). V dropped 5 bases and J dropped 0; count of bases not matched to a gene: 8. The CDR3 sequence: CASSPGTDFSTDTQYF. The CDR3 DNA sequence: TGTGCCAGCAGCCCTGGGACAGACTTTAGCACAGATACGCAGTATTTT.

The chain couples TRBV4-2 to TRBJ1-3; D call uncertain. V shed 0 bases and J shed 0 bases, with 12 bases lying between them. The CDR3 extends over 17 amino acids. In germline, CDR1 is LGHNA, CDR2 YNFKEQ. CDR3 protein: CASSQDRTGSSGNTIYF. CDR3 DNA: TGTGCCAGCAGCCAAGATCGTACGGGGTCCTCTGGAAACACCATATATTTT.

This clonotype came up many times. V is TRBV3-1 and J is TRBJ1-5; the D gene is possibly TRBD1 (5 bases). The germline CDR1 and CDR2 sequences are LGHDT and YNNKEL (reference sequence). CDR3 length: 17 residues. Deletions cut 4 bases from V and 7 bases from J, with 23 bases between. The CDR3 region has the DNA TGTGCCAGCAGCCCGTCCCACCTCTGGGGCAAAGAGCAGCCCCAGCATTTT. Translation gives CASSPSHLWGKEQPQHF.

The V gene is TRBV12-2, the J gene TRBJ2-3; TRBD1, the table's D call, lacks a check against the DNA. TRBV12-2 is termed a pseudogene. CDR3 size: 13 residues. Here the CDR3 reads CASRSPLADTQYF. The CDR3 DNA is TGTGCAAGTCGCTCCCCCCTGGCGGATACGCAGTATTTT.

The V call is TRBV12-3 or TRBV12-4, the J call TRBJ1-2; D not certain. There are 13 residues in the CDR3. Trimming cost V 5 bases and J 8 bases, with 15 bases left between them. In DNA, the CDR3 is TGTGCCAGCAGTGAACAGTTAACTAAAGGCTACACCTTC. It is translated as CASSEQLTKGYTF.

The table lists this clonotype with many counts. The CDR3 bases are TGTGCCAGTCGTCAGGAGGAGACTAGGGCAGCTGGGGCCAACGTCCTGACTTTC. Its protein product is CASRQEETRAAGANVLTF. V usage is TRBV4-2 and J usage is TRBJ2-6, with D perhaps matching TRBD2 (6 bases). This CDR3 is 18 amino acids long. The V and J ends lost 9 bases and 2 bases respectively, with 23 bases between them. Looked up from germline, CDR1 is LGHNA and CDR2 is YNFKEQ.

The chain couples TRBV5-1 to TRBJ2-6, with TRBD1 matching over 7 bases. CDR1 and CDR2 (germline): SGHRS, YFSETQ. The length of the CDR3 is 17 residues. V was clipped by 5 bases and J by 0 bases; unmatched bases: 8. The CDR3 region has the DNA TGCGCCAGCAGTTCGACAGGGCCCGGCTCTGGGGCCAACGTCCTGACTTTC. This gives the protein CASSSTGPGSGANVLTF.

A few counts support this clonotype. The chain employs TRBV12-3 or TRBV12-4 and TRBJ1-2; D is undetermined. Trimming pared 5 bases from V and 8 bases from J, leaving 15 bases between. This CDR3 has 13 residues. The CDR3 loop is CASSLTGGDGYTF. CDR3 sequence (DNA): TGTGCCAGCAGTCTGACGGGCGGAGACGGCTACACCTTC.

This clonotype was found many times. The chain uses TRBV7-3 and TRBJ1-2; 10 bases are a match to TRBD1. The CDR3 is made up of 16 amino acids. Per germline, CDR1 SGHTA and CDR2 FQGTGA. V lost 4 bases and J lost 6; bases outside the gene matches: 11. DNA for the CDR3: TGTGCCAGCAGCTGGAGAATGCCGGGACAGGGGAATGGCTACACCTTC. Its translation is CASSWRMPGQGNGYTF.

The chain uses TRBV10-3 and TRBJ1-2, with D possibly being TRBD1 (5 bases). The CDR3 has 14 amino acids. The germline gives CDR1 ENHRY, CDR2 SYGVKD. V was shortened by 4 bases and J by 4 bases, with 13 bases between the two germline ends. For the CDR3, the DNA is TGTGCCATCAGTGTTACCGGGGACGGCTATGGCTACACCTTC. Its protein is CAISVTGDGYGYTF.

This clonotype was counted only a few times. The gene calls are TRBV2 and TRBJ2-7, with no clear D. The CDR3 length is 13 residues. Germline CDR1 is SNHLY and CDR2 is FYNNEI. V was pared by 8 bases and J by 0 bases, with 11 bases between. CDR3 region: CASEREASYEQYV. DNA of the CDR3: TGTGCCAGCGAAAGGGAAGCCTCCTACGAGCAGTACGTC.

This clonotype was recorded only once. J is TRBJ1-5 and V is TRBV5-1, with D unresolved. Trimming pared 5 bases from V and 2 bases from J, leaving 11 bases between. Germline V gives CDR1 SGHRS, CDR2 YFSETQ. The CDR3 is made up of 14 amino acids. The CDR3 protein is CASRPALGNQPQHF. CDR3 nucleotide sequence: TGCGCCAGCAGACCAGCTTTGGGCAATCAGCCCCAGCATTTT.

This chain joins TRBV2 and TRBJ1-5, with TRBD1 matching 9 bases. The V and J ends lost 7 bases and 7 bases, in that order; junction bases with no gene match: 5. CDR1 is SNHLY and CDR2 is FYNNEI in the germline V gene. There are 13 residues in the CDR3. The CDR3 DNA follows: TGTGCCAGCATTCCGGGACAGGGACAGCCCCAGCATTTT. Translating it yields CASIPGQGQPQHF.

The chain has TRBV5-4 and TRBJ2-3; TRBD1 aligns across 7 bases. Trimming took 0 bases from V and 7 from J; bases not matched to a gene: 8. Germline V gene lookup returns CDR1 SGHNT and CDR2 YYREEE (reference sequence). CDR3 length: 15 residues. The CDR3 sequence: CASSLGGGGINTQYF. The DNA of the CDR3 is TGTGCCAGCAGCTTGGGAGGGGGCGGCATAAATACGCAGTATTTT.

This clonotype was detected a few times. This rearrangement joins TRBV6-1 to TRBJ1-5; TRBD1 matches at 8 bases. J was trimmed by 1 base and V by 6 bases; bases with no gene match: 5. Germline V gene lookup returns CDR1 MNHNS and CDR2 SASEGT. This CDR3 has 15 amino acids. CDR3 in DNA: TGTGCCAGCAGGAGACAGGGGACAAGCAATCAGCCCCAGCATTTT. Translating gives CASRRQGTSNQPQHF.

The V and J genes are TRBV20-1 and TRBJ2-4; TRBD1 might be the D (5 bases). The CDR3 covers 13 residues. Germline assignment: CDR1 DFQATT and CDR2 SNEGSKA (reference sequence). V was cut by 3 bases and J by 7 bases, with 13 bases left in between. The CDR3 region has the DNA TGCAGTGCTAGCATCGCAGGGCGCAACATTCAGTACTTC. Translating gives CSASIAGRNIQYF.

This clonotype came up many times. This chain connects TRBV21-1 to TRBJ2-7. TRBV21-1 is a listed pseudogene. The CDR3 has 16 amino acids. The CDR3 here is CASSKLVGAGRYEQYV. The DNA of the CDR3 is TGTGCCAGCAGCAAACTTGTAGGAGCCGGAAGATACGAGCAGTACGTC.

There are a few counts of this clonotype. The CDR3: CASSPERTLRGTGELFF. The CDR3 nucleotides read TGTGCCAGCTCACCAGAACGGACCCTACGGGGCACCGGGGAGCTGTTTTTT. V usage is TRBV18 and J usage is TRBJ2-2; D may be TRBD2 (5 bases). This CDR3 comprises 17 residues. Germline lookup yields CDR1 KGHSH and CDR2 LQKENI. V was clipped by 2 bases and J by 4 bases, with 17 bases between them.

This clonotype was detected only a few times. The J gene is TRBJ2-2, the V gene TRBV7-2; D ambiguous. Trimming removed 6 bases at V and 6 bases at J, with 8 bases between. Looked up from germline, CDR1 is SGHTA and CDR2 is FQGNSA. The CDR3 length is 12 residues. For the CDR3, the DNA is TGTGCCAGCAGTCTCTACCCCGGGGAGCTGTTTTTT. This gives the protein CASSLYPGELFF.

This clonotype has ten or more counts. The chain uses TRBV7-9 and TRBJ2-3; TRBD1 might be the D (6 bases). Germline V gene data show CDR1 as SEHNR and CDR2 as FQNEAQ (reference sequence). V was clipped by 5 bases and J by 0 bases, with 12 bases between them. This CDR3 has 15 residues. The CDR3 DNA reads as TGTGCCAGCAGCGAGAACAGGGCCAGCACAGATACGCAGTATTTT. Protein product: CASSENRASTDTQYF.

This clonotype was seen ten or more times. The chain employs TRBV7-8 and TRBJ2-3; 8 nucleotides align to TRBD2. The trim removed 5 bases at V and 2 bases at J, leaving 12 bases unmatched. This CDR3 has 17 amino acids. Germline CDR1 SGHVS, CDR2 FQNEAQ. CDR3 in amino acids: CASSKRNSGADTDTQYF. CDR3 nucleotide sequence: TGTGCCAGCAGCAAACGCAATAGCGGGGCGGACACAGATACGCAGTATTTT.

The chain's CDR3 is CASTDQFATNEKLFF. Here the CDR3 DNA reads TGTGCCAGTACCGATCAGTTTGCAACTAATGAAAAACTGTTTTTT. V gene TRBV19 combines with J gene TRBJ1-4, with D unresolved. The length of the CDR3 is 15 residues. Trimming took 7 bases from V and 0 from J, leaving 12 bases between them. CDR1 is LNHDA, CDR2 SQIVND, per germline (reference sequence).

This chain uses TRBV7-9 with TRBJ1-2; D is unclear. Germline-derived CDR1 and CDR2 are SEHNR and FQNEAQ (reference sequence). V lost 1 base and J lost 5, with 23 bases in between. CDR3 size: 18 residues. This CDR3 is CASSLVIGFLPPEYGYTF. The CDR3 DNA sequence: TGTGCCAGCAGCTTAGTAATCGGGTTTCTGCCCCCGGAATATGGCTACACCTTC.

The J gene is TRBJ2-6, the V gene TRBV4-3; D gene uncertain. This CDR3 region has 19 residues. The germline V gene encodes CDR1 LGHNA and CDR2 YSLEER. V was trimmed by 0 bases and J by 0 bases, leaving 15 bases between them. CDR3 DNA: TGCGCCAGCAGCCAAGAAGGAAAGGTTTTCAGCTCTGGGGCCAACGTCCTGACTTTC. Protein sequence: CASSQEGKVFSSGANVLTF.

This clonotype was counted many times. The chain has TRBV5-1 and TRBJ2-1; the D is unclear. Germline CDR1 SGHRS, CDR2 YFSETQ. The CDR3 runs 12 residues. Trimming shortened V by 3 bases and J by 5 bases, and 6 bases separated the two germline ends. The CDR3 coding sequence is TGCGCCAGCAGCTATTGGAACAATGAGCAGTTCTTC. As protein: CASSYWNNEQFF.

This clonotype was detected only a few times. V usage is TRBV2 and J usage is TRBJ2-1; 8 bases map to TRBD1. Germline CDR1 SNHLY, CDR2 FYNNEI. The CDR3 has 14 amino acids. V was pared by 4 bases and J by 7 bases, with 6 bases of the junction left unmatched. This CDR3 reads CASSVRTGMNEQFF. The CDR3 DNA sequence: TGTGCCAGCAGTGTGAGGACAGGGATGAATGAGCAGTTCTTC. The whole variable domain, filled in from reference TRBV2 and TRBJ2-1, reads EPEVTQTPSHQVTQMGQEVILRCVPISNHLYFYWYRQILGQKVEFLVSFYNNEISEKSEIFDDQFSVERPDGSNFTLKIRSTKLEDSAMYFCASSVRTGMNEQFFGPGTRLTVL.